The clone carrying this TCR beta chain has just a few counts. A much larger clone lies a single base off, so this may be a read error. The template was RNA from unsorted bulk tissue. This non-tumor lung sample came from over 3 cm beyond the tumor edge. The library came from three nested PCR rounds adapted from ARM-PCR protocols. Each CDR3 protein is one row after TCRdb ran MiXCR on the multiplex PCR reads. This repertoire shows approximately 79,000 distinct CDR3 sequences, about 80% found once; its top ten account for 30% to 50%. This sample stems from a study of tumor and adjacent non-tumor tissue in lung cancer. The CDR3 loop spans 14 amino acids. V lost 1 base to trimming and J lost 9 bases, with 13 bases between them. The V gene's germline CDR1 is DFQATT and CDR2 SNEGSKA (reference sequence).

The origin of this receptor is a man between 65 and 85 years old with non-small cell lung cancer. Sequencing input: distant non-tumor lung tissue. The J gene is TRBJ1-6, the V gene TRBV20-1; no firm D call. The CDR3 DNA is TGCAGTGCTAGAGGCAGGTTCGGTGGTTCACCCCTCCACTTT. It translates to CSARGRFGGSPLHF.